What follows describes a single TCR beta chain. This sample is drawn from a study of blood T cell repertoires in COVID-19. Study summary: Italy, Spain and the United States were the sources of the convalescent and acute COVID-19 samples. T cells, B-cell-depleted T cells, or PBMCs provided the cDNA or gDNA that served as material.

Measured with immunoSEQ multiplex PCR; TCRdb has only the in-frame clones, and not every one. Counted here are 130,000 to 150,000 clones, roughly 80% occurring once; the ten biggest clones make up roughly 8.3%. Germline V gene data show CDR1 as SGHNT and CDR2 as YYREEE (reference sequence). The V and J ends lost 7 bases and 0 bases respectively, with 11 bases between them. This CDR3 comprises 13 residues. Sequenced input: peripheral blood. V and J are TRBV5-4 and TRBJ2-7; the D gene is possibly TRBD1 (6 bases). The receptor was derived from a human donor with acute or convalescent COVID-19. The donor label of this sample is uncertain. CDR3 residues: CASGLQGSYEQYF. Here the CDR3 DNA reads TGTGCCAGCGGTTTACAGGGCTCCTACGAGCAGTACTTC.